The rows below give T cell receptor beta chains drawn from one sample of a study of cytomegalovirus exposure and HLA in healthy donors. Data came from immunoSEQ multiplex PCR; TCRdb stores just in-frame clones and leaves some out. The sample holds about 200,000 clones, more than 60% seen once. Sample: PBMCs. The receptors originated from a man aged 50 to 60 in good health and CMV-seronegative. Both conserved end residues are part of each CDR3. Fields, in order: V gene, D gene, clone size, J gene, CDR3 protein, CDR3 DNA. The D gene is left open where the match is weak. Where a row states a size, it is once, few, many or the class of an expanded clone; other rows omit it.

TRBV12-5,TRBD1,NA,TRBJ2-1,CASGDRQGYNEQFF,TGTGCTAGTGGTGATCGACAGGGCTACAATGAGCAGTTCTTC
TRBV6-5,NA,few,TRBJ2-7,CASSLSTDSYEQYF,TGTGCCAGCAGTCTTTCGACAGACTCCTACGAGCAGTACTTC
TRBV4-1,NA,NA,TRBJ2-7,CASSFKIDGGTYEQYF,TGCGCCAGCAGCTTCAAGATTGATGGAGGAACCTACGAGCAGTACTTC
TRBV2,TRBD1,NA,TRBJ2-5,CASSDYLGQGAGKTQYF,TGTGCCAGCAGTGACTATTTGGGACAGGGGGCAGGGAAGACCCAGTACTTC
TRBV30,TRBD1,NA,TRBJ1-2,CAWSVSRQGLAGYTF,TGTGCCTGGAGTGTATCCCGACAGGGGCTCGCTGGCTACACCTTC
TRBV28,TRBD2,NA,TRBJ2-4,CASRSGGAKNIQYF,TGTGCCAGCAGAAGCGGGGGAGCCAAAAACATTCAGTACTTC
TRBV9,NA,NA,TRBJ1-1,CASSVEEGLNTEAFF,TGTGCCAGCAGCGTAGAGGAGGGCTTGAACACTGAAGCTTTCTTT
TRBV4-1,NA,NA,TRBJ2-7,CASSQVLGTSYEQYF,TGCGCCAGCAGCCAAGTTCTGGGCACCTCCTACGAGCAGTACTTC
TRBV28,NA,once,TRBJ1-2,CASSRNRVYGYTF,TGTGCCAGCAGTCGAAACAGAGTCTATGGCTACACCTTC
TRBV10-2,TRBD1,NA,TRBJ2-1,CASDRDPYNEQFF,TGCGCCAGTGACAGGGACCCTTACAATGAGCAGTTCTTC
TRBV12-5,NA,NA,TRBJ2-1,CASGPLAGKGANEQFF,TGTGCTAGTGGTCCCCTAGCGGGTAAGGGGGCCAATGAGCAGTTCTTC
TRBV30,NA,NA,TRBJ1-1,CAWSVARPGMNTEAFF,TGTGCCTGGAGTGTCGCCAGGCCAGGGATGAACACTGAAGCTTTCTTT
TRBV5-4,TRBD1,NA,TRBJ1-2,CASSPGQGIYGYTF,TGTGCCAGCAGCCCAGGACAGGGGATCTATGGCTACACCTTC
TRBV6-6,NA,NA,TRBJ2-7,CASRGTADSYEQYF,TGTGCCAGCAGAGGAACAGCGGACTCCTACGAGCAGTACTTC
TRBV6-6,NA,NA,TRBJ1-5,CASSSGQSHQPQHF,TGTGCCAGCAGTTCCGGACAGTCTCACCAGCCCCAGCATTTT
TRBV18,NA,NA,TRBJ1-5,CASSPERGSQPQHF,TGTGCCAGCTCACCAGAAAGGGGAAGCCAGCCCCAGCATTTT
TRBV29-1,TRBD1,few,TRBJ1-4,CSVTTGGGKLFF,TGCAGCGTTACGACAGGGGGTGGAAAACTGTTTTTT
TRBV27,NA,NA,TRBJ1-2,CASSLGGHPLSYTF,TGTGCCAGCAGTTTAGGGGGACACCCTTTGAGCTACACCTTC
TRBV9,TRBD2,NA,TRBJ2-3,CASSAPSGRPMADTQYF,TGTGCCAGCAGCGCCCCTAGCGGGAGGCCTATGGCAGATACGCAGTATTTT
TRBV5-4,NA,NA,TRBJ2-2,CASSLGQVKNTGELFF,TGTGCCAGCAGCTTGGGACAGGTGAAGAACACCGGGGAGCTGTTTTTT
TRBV5-6,NA,NA,TRBJ1-4,CASSLSDRATNEKLFF,TGTGCCAGCAGCTTGTCCGACAGAGCAACTAATGAAAAACTGTTTTTT
TRBV7-2,TRBD2,NA,TRBJ2-7,CASRLVAGDYEQYF,TGTGCCAGCAGACTAGTGGCGGGAGACTACGAGCAGTACTTC
TRBV4-1,NA,NA,TRBJ2-1,CASSQAPPGDEQFF,TGCGCCAGCAGCCAAGCCCCCCCAGGGGATGAGCAGTTCTTC
TRBV19,NA,NA,TRBJ1-1,CASSLYGGAMNTEAFF,TGTGCCAGTAGTCTTTACGGGGGAGCTATGAACACTGAAGCTTTCTTT
TRBV9,TRBD2,NA,TRBJ2-1,CASSVVAGGYNEQFF,TGTGCCAGCAGCGTTGTAGCGGGGGGCTACAATGAGCAGTTCTTC
TRBV4-2,NA,NA,TRBJ2-7,CASSQREPGAGEQYF,TGTGCCAGCAGCCAAAGAGAGCCGGGAGCCGGGGAGCAGTACTTC
TRBV6-1,NA,few,TRBJ2-7,CASSKGESGYQYF,TGTGCCAGCAGTAAAGGAGAGTCGGGTTACCAGTACTTC
TRBV30,NA,NA,TRBJ1-5,CAWASGETPQHF,TGTGCCTGGGCAAGTGGGGAGACGCCCCAGCATTTT
TRBV19,TRBD2,NA,TRBJ2-1,CATQASGYNEQFF,TGTGCCACCCAGGCTAGCGGCTACAATGAGCAGTTCTTC
TRBV18,NA,NA,TRBJ2-3,CASSYLSGGTDTQYF,TGTGCCAGCTCATACCTAAGCGGCGGCACAGATACGCAGTATTTT
TRBV6-1,NA,few,TRBJ2-2,CASREGPDTWIGELFF,TGTGCCAGCAGGGAAGGCCCGGACACCTGGATCGGGGAGCTGTTTTTT
TRBV2,NA,NA,TRBJ1-6,CASNVQPVSPLHF,TGTGCCAGCAACGTACAGCCAGTATCACCCCTCCACTTT
TRBV28,TRBD2,NA,TRBJ2-1,CASTLSGSSYNEQFF,TGTGCCAGCACCCTTAGCGGGAGCTCCTACAATGAGCAGTTCTTC
TRBV9,NA,NA,TRBJ1-5,CASSAQGGNQPQHF,TGTGCCAGCAGCGCTCAGGGAGGGAATCAGCCCCAGCATTTT
TRBV7-9,NA,few,TRBJ1-4,CASSLVAPAEEKLFF,TGTGCCAGCAGCTTAGTGGCCCCTGCGGAGGAAAAACTGTTTTTT
TRBV4-2,NA,NA,TRBJ2-7,CASSQLLYEQYF,TGTGCCAGCAGCCAACTACTCTACGAGCAGTACTTC
TRBV6-5,NA,few,TRBJ1-1,CASRVTAGNTEAFF,TGTGCCAGCAGAGTGACAGCGGGCAACACTGAAGCTTTCTTT
TRBV7-9,NA,NA,TRBJ1-5,CASSPGAIDNQPQHF,TGTGCCAGCAGCCCAGGGGCGATAGACAATCAGCCCCAGCATTTT
TRBV5-1,NA,NA,TRBJ1-2,CASSATATSYGYTF,TGCGCCAGCAGCGCGACAGCTACATCTTATGGCTACACCTTC
TRBV21-1,NA,NA,TRBJ2-1,CASSKATSGVLCNEQFF,TGTGCCAGCAGCAAAGCCACTAGCGGGGTTTTATGTAATGAGCAGTTCTTC